A single sample is the source of the 15 T cell receptor beta chains below, sequenced in a study of T cell changes during pregnancy in multiple sclerosis. Repertoires were generated with immunoSEQ multiplex PCR, while TCRdb's copy carries only in-frame clones and drops some. The repertoire has tens of thousands of clones, about 91% of them found once; the top ten carry 0.65% to 0.85%. The sequenced sample was CD4+ T cells from peripheral blood mononuclear cells, obtained in the third trimester of pregnancy. These receptors originate from a female donor with multiple sclerosis, enrolled in a pregnancy study.

The sample holds a few counts of this clone. The chain employs TRBV5-8 and TRBJ1-5; no clear D. Trimming shortened V by 1 base and J by 7 bases, and 9 bases separated the two germline ends. There are 13 residues in the CDR3. Germline values: CDR1 SGHTS, CDR2 YDEGEE. CDR3 nucleotide sequence: TGTGCCAGCAGCTTGTTGGAGAAACAGCCCCAGCATTTT. This sequence encodes CASSLLEKQPQHF.

The chain uses TRBV12-5 and TRBJ1-1; D is ambiguous. The germline V gene has CDR1 LGHNT and CDR2 FRNRAP. The CDR3 has 14 residues. V shed 1 base and J shed 1 base, with 7 bases lying between them. In nucleotides, the CDR3 is TGTGCTAGTGGTTTGGCGGGAGCGAACACTGAAGCTTTCTTT. Translating gives CASGLAGANTEAFF.

V and J are TRBV11-2 and TRBJ2-2; TRBD1 might be the D (6 bases). V lost 4 bases, J lost 7 bases, and 19 bases lay in between. Germline V gene data show CDR1 as SGHAT and CDR2 as FQNNGV. The CDR3 extends over 16 amino acids. DNA of the CDR3: TGTGCCAGCAGCTCAATTACAGGGACCCCCTTCGGGGAGCTGTTTTTT. Its protein product is CASSSITGTPFGELFF.

The V gene is TRBV2, the J gene TRBJ2-3, with D unresolved. This CDR3 region has 14 residues. Between the trimmed V and J ends, which lost 3 bases and 4 bases, there was a span of 11 bases. The V gene's germline CDR1 is SNHLY and CDR2 FYNNEI. The CDR3: CASSDWQFADTQYF. The CDR3 nucleotides read TGTGCCAGCAGTGATTGGCAGTTCGCAGATACGCAGTATTTT.

The table lists this clone with a few counts. V gene TRBV7-9 combines with J gene TRBJ2-2, with 10 positions matching TRBD1. The length of the CDR3 is 14 residues. The germline gives CDR1 SEHNR, CDR2 FQNEAQ (reference sequence). V trimming: 8 bases; J trimming: 7 bases; junction bases outside the gene matches: 7. For the CDR3, the DNA is TGTGCCAGCCGCTCGACAGGGGGCCACGGGGAGCTGTTTTTT. It yields the protein CASRSTGGHGELFF.

The chain links TRBV11-2 to TRBJ1-1; 7 bases are a match to TRBD1. CDR3 length: 15 residues. Germline CDR1 and CDR2: SGHAT and FQNNGV. With V trimmed by 3 bases and J by 5 bases, 9 bases remained unmatched. In nucleotides, the CDR3 is TGTGCCAGCAGCTTCCCGACAGGGATACGGACTGAAGCTTTCTTT. Its protein is CASSFPTGIRTEAFF.

The DNA of the CDR3 is TGTGCCAGCAGCTTAGAAGCGGGGGCCTACGAGCAGTACTTC. Encoded protein: CASSLEAGAYEQYF. The V gene is TRBV7-2, the J gene TRBJ2-7, with 8 bases lining up with TRBD2. Losses at the gene ends were 1 base for V and 2 bases for J; bases not matched to a gene: 1. Germline CDR1 SGHTA, CDR2 FQGNSA. This CDR3 is built from 14 residues.

The chain is built from TRBV7-6 and TRBJ2-1, with TRBD2 matching over 7 bases. This CDR3 has 16 residues. Germline V lookup: CDR1 SGHVS, CDR2 FNYEAQ. The trim removed 2 bases at V and 2 bases at J, leaving 6 bases unmatched. As DNA, the CDR3 is TGTGCCAGCAGCTTAAGACTAGCTTTCACCTACAATGAGCAGTTCTTC. Translated: CASSLRLAFTYNEQFF.

The chain links TRBV18 to TRBJ2-2; D might be TRBD1 (6 bases). V was cut by 5 bases and J by 0 bases, with 13 bases left in between. Germline CDR1 and CDR2: KGHSH and LQKENI. This CDR3 spans 16 amino acids. The CDR3 protein is CASSWLDSANTGELFF. The CDR3 DNA is TGTGCCAGCTCATGGTTGGACAGCGCGAACACCGGGGAGCTGTTTTTT.

This chain uses TRBV6-5 with TRBJ2-5; 8 nucleotides align to TRBD2. From germline, CDR1 is MNHEY and CDR2 SVGAGI. V shed 2 bases, J shed 5 bases, and the junction held 7 bases outside the gene matches. The CDR3 is 15 amino acids. DNA for the CDR3: TGTGCCAGCAGTTACAGGACTAGCCTGGGGGAGACCCAGTACTTC. This codes for CASSYRTSLGETQYF.

The chain links TRBV5-1 to TRBJ2-1; 7 bases agree with TRBD2. Germline-derived CDR1 and CDR2 are SGHRS and YFSETQ. CDR3 length: 13 residues. V was clipped by 5 bases and J by 9 bases; unmatched bases: 8. The CDR3 reads CASSFLADREQFF. CDR3 DNA sequence: TGCGCCAGCAGTTTCCTAGCGGACCGTGAGCAGTTCTTC.

The chain uses TRBV5-4 and TRBJ2-3; TRBD2 might be the D (5 bases). With 0 bases removed from V and 2 bases from J, the gap between germline ends came to 10 bases. This CDR3 is built from 15 residues. CDR1 is SGHNT and CDR2 is YYREEE in the germline V gene (reference sequence). This CDR3 is CASSLGWRATDTQYF. The CDR3 region has the DNA TGTGCCAGCAGCTTGGGATGGCGGGCCACAGATACGCAGTATTTT.

The J gene is TRBJ2-7, the V gene TRBV30, with D tentatively TRBD2 (6 bases). V was clipped by 5 bases and J by 5 bases, with 10 bases between them. The germline CDR1 and CDR2 sequences are GTSNPN and SVGIG (reference sequence). The CDR3 is 11 amino acids. The CDR3 bases are TGTGCCTGGGAGAGGGAGGACGAGCAGTACTTC. It translates to CAWEREDEQYF.

This clone has a handful of counts. CDR3 protein: CASSPDSFLPLHF. DNA of the CDR3: TGTGCCAGCAGCCCAGACAGTTTCTTACCCCTCCACTTT. The chain is built from TRBV7-9 and TRBJ1-6; tentative D call: TRBD1 (5 bases). The CDR3 contains 13 residues. CDR1 and CDR2 from the germline V gene are SEHNR and FQNEAQ (reference sequence). Trimming shortened V by 5 bases and J by 12 bases, and 14 bases separated the two germline ends.

The chain recombines TRBV7-9 with TRBJ2-1; D possibly corresponds to TRBD2 (6 bases). The CDR3 loop spans 16 amino acids. Germline V gene lookup returns CDR1 SEHNR and CDR2 FQNEAQ (reference sequence). The V end lost 5 bases, the J end lost 1 base, and 15 bases lay between the germline ends. This CDR3 reads CASSPGGSLSYNEQFF. DNA for the CDR3: TGTGCCAGCAGCCCCGGAGGGTCCCTGTCCTACAATGAGCAGTTCTTC. The entire variable domain, with the rest obtained from reference TRBV7-9 and TRBJ2-1, is as follows: DTGVSQNPRHKITKRGQNVTFRCDPISEHNRLYWYRQTLGQGPEFLTYFQNEAQLEKSRLLSDRFSAERPKGSFSTLEIQRTEQGDSAMYLCASSPGGSLSYNEQFFGPGTRLTVL.